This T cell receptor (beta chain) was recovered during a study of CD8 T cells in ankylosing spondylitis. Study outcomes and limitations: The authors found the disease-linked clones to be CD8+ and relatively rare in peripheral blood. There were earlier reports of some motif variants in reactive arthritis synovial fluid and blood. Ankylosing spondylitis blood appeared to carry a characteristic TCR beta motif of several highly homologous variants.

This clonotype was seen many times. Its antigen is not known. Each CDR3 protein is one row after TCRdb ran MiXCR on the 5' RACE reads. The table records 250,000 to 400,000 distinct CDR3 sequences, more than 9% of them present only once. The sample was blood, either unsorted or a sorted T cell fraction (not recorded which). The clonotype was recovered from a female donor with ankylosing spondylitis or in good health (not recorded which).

This chain's CDR3 is CSAPGQGVGSNQPQHF. CDR3 in DNA: TGCAGTGCTCCGGGACAGGGGGTCGGTAGCAATCAGCCCCAGCATTTT. V usage is TRBV20-1 and J usage is TRBJ1-5, with 11 bases lining up with TRBD1. With 5 bases clipped from V and 0 bases from J, the junction kept 6 bases outside the gene matches. Germline values: CDR1 DFQATT, CDR2 SNEGSKA (reference sequence). The CDR3 loop spans 16 amino acids.